This T cell receptor beta chain is drawn from a study of neurological immune-mediated disorders. The CDR3 extends over 13 amino acids. The V segment lost 6 bases and the J segment 4 bases; nucleotides outside the gene matches: 6. Per germline, CDR1 SEHNR and CDR2 FQNEAQ (reference sequence). TCRdb redid the calling of the 5' RACE reads with MiXCR, one entry per CDR3 protein. The sample has approximately 60,000 distinct CDR3 sequences, 4.1% seen once; the top ten hold roughly 2.6%. This clonotype has ten or more counts. The J gene is TRBJ2-7, the V gene TRBV7-9, with 7 bases matching TRBD1. The sample comprised PBMCs. This TCR was sampled from a man aged 50 to 59 with multiple sclerosis. CDR3 region: CASSLTGLYEQYV. DNA of the CDR3: TGTGCCAGCAGTTTGACAGGGTTGTACGAGCAGTACGTC.